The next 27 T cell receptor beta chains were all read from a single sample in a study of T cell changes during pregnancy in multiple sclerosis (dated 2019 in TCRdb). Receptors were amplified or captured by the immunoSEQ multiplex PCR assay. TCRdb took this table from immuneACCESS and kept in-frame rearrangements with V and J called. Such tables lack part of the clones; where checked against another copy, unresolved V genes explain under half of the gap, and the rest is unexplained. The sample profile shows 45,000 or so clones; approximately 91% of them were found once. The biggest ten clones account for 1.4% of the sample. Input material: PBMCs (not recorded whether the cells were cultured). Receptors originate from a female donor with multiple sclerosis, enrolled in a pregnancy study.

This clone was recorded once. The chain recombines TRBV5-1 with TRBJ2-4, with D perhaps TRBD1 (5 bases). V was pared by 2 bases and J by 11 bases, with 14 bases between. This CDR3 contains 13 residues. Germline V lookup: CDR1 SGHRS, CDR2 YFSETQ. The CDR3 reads CASSFPDSGVQYF. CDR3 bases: TGCGCCAGCAGCTTTCCCGACAGTGGCGTTCAGTACTTC.

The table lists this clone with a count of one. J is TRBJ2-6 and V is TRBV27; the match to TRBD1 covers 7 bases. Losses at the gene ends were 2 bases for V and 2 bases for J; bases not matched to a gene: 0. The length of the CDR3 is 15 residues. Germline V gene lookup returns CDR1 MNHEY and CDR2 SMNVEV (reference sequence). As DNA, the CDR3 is TGTGCCAGCAGTTTAGGGACAGCTGGGGCCAACGTCCTGACTTTC. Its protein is CASSLGTAGANVLTF. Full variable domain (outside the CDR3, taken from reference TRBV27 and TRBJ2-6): EAQVTQNPRYLITVTGKKLTVTCSQNMNHEYMSWYRQDPGLGLRQIYYSMNVEVTDKGDVPEGYKVSRKEKRNFPLILESPSPNQTSLYFCASSLGTAGANVLTFGAGSRLTVL.

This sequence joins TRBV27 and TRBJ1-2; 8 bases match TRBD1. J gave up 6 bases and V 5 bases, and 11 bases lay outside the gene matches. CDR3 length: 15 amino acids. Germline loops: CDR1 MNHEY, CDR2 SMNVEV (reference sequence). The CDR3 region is CASSLRTGITNGYTF. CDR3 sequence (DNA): TGTGCCAGCAGTCTTCGGACAGGGATTACGAATGGCTACACCTTC.

Here the CDR3 reads CASSQLPGQMANTEAFF. The CDR3 DNA sequence: TGTGCCAGCAGCCAACTTCCCGGCCAAATGGCGAACACTGAAGCTTTCTTT. This chain uses TRBV14 with TRBJ1-1; D unclear. Looked up from germline, CDR1 is SGHDN and CDR2 is FVKESK. V shed 2 bases and J shed 1 base, with 17 bases lying between them. This CDR3 is 17 amino acids long.

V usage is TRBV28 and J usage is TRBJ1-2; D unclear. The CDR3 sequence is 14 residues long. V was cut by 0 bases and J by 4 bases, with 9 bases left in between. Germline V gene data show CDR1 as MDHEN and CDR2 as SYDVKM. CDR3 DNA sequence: TGTGCCAGCAGTTTATGGGGTGGGGTCTATGGCTACACCTTC. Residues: CASSLWGGVYGYTF.

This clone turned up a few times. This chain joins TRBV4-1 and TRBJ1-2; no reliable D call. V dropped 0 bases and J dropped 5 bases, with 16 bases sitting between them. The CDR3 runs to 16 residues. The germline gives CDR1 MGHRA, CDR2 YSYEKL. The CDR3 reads CASSQERQTGNYGYTF. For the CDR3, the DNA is TGCGCCAGCAGCCAAGAGCGGCAGACGGGAAATTATGGCTACACCTTC.

The CDR3 coding sequence is TGTGCCAGTAGTATAGTTCCAGGGGGCAGAGGGGAGCTGTTTTTT. Protein: CASSIVPGGRGELFF. V is TRBV19 and J is TRBJ2-2; TRBD1 matches 8 bases. The CDR3 is 15 residues long. The V gene end was trimmed by 1 base and the J gene end by 8 bases; junction bases not matched to a gene: 6. CDR1 and CDR2 from the germline V gene are LNHDA and SQIVND (reference sequence).

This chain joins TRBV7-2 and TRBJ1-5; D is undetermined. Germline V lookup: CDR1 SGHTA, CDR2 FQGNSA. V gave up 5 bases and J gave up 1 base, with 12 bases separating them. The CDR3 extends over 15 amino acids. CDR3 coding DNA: TGTGCCAGCAGCATTGGACGGGAAAGCAATCAGCCCCAGCATTTT. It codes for CASSIGRESNQPQHF.

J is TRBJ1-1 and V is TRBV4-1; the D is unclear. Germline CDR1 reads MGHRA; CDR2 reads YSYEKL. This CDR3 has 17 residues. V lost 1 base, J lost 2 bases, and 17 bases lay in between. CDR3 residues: CASSQVISGEKNTEAFF. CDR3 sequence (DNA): TGCGCCAGCAGCCAAGTCATATCGGGTGAAAAAAACACTGAAGCTTTCTTT.

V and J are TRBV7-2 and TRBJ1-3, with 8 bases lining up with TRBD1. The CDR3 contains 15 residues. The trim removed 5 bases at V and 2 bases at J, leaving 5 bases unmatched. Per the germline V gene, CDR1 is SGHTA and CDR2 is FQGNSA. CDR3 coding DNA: TGTGCCAGCAGCCCCAGGGGACAGGCTGGAAACACCATATATTTT. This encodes CASSPRGQAGNTIYF.

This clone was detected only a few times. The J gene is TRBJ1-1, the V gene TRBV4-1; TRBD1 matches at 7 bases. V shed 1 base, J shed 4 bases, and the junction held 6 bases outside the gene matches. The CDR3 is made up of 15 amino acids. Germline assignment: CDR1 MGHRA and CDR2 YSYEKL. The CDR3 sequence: CASSQADREATEAFF. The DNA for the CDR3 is TGCGCCAGCAGCCAAGCCGACAGGGAGGCCACTGAAGCTTTCTTT.

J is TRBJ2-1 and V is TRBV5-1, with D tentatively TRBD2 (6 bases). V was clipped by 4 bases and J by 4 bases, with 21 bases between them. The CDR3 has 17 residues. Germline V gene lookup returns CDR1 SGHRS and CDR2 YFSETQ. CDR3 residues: CASSPGTAGDGYNEQFF. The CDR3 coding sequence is TGCGCCAGCAGCCCAGGGACTGCTGGCGATGGTTACAATGAGCAGTTCTTC.

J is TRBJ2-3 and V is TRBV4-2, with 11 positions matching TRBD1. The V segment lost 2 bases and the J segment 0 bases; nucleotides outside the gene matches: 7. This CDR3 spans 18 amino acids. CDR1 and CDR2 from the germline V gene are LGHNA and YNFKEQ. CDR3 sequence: CASSQRQGTGGSTDTQYF. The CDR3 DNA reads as TGTGCCAGCAGCCAAAGACAAGGGACAGGGGGGAGCACAGATACGCAGTATTTT.

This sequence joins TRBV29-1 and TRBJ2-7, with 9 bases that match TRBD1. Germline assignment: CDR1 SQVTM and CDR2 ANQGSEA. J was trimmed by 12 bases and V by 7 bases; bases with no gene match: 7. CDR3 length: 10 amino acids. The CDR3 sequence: CSAIGQGLYF. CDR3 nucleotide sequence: TGCAGCGCCATTGGACAGGGGCTGTACTTC.

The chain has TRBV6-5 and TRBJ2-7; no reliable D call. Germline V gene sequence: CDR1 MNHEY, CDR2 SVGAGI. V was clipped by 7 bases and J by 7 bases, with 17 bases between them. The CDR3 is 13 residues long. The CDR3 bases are TGTGCCAGCATGCGGAGTACGTCGAAGGAGCAGTACTTC. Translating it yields CASMRSTSKEQYF.

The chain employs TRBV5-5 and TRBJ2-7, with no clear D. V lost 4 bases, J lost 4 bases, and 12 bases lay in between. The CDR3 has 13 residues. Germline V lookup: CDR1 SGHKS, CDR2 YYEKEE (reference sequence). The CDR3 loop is CASSQLVNYEQYF. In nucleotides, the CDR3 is TGTGCCAGCAGCCAGCTAGTTAATTACGAGCAGTACTTC.

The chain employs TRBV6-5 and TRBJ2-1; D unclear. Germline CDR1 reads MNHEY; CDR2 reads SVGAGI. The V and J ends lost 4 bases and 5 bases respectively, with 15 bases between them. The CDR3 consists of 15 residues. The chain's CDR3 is CASSLMAAVNNEQFF. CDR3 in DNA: TGTGCCAGCAGTTTAATGGCCGCCGTTAACAATGAGCAGTTCTTC.

The CDR3 loop reads CASSDSEESNEQFF. Here the CDR3 DNA reads TGTGCCAGCAGTGACTCGGAAGAATCCAATGAGCAGTTCTTC. This chain connects TRBV6-4 to TRBJ2-1; D gene uncertain. V was shortened by 0 bases and J by 6 bases, with 9 bases between the two germline ends. CDR1 MRHNA and CDR2 SNTAGT come from the germline V gene. This CDR3 has 14 residues.

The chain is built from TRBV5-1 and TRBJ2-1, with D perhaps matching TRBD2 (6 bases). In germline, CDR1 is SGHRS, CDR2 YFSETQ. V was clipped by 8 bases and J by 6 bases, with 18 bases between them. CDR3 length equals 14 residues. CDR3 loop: CASTGASVGNEQFF. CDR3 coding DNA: TGCGCCAGTACCGGGGCTAGCGTAGGCAATGAGCAGTTCTTC.

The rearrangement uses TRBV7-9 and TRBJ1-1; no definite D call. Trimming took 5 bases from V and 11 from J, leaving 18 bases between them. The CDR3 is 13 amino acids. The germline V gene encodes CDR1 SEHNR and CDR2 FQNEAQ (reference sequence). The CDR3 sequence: CASSLPRIRLAFF. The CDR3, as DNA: TGTGCCAGCAGCCTACCTCGGATAAGGTTGGCTTTCTTT.

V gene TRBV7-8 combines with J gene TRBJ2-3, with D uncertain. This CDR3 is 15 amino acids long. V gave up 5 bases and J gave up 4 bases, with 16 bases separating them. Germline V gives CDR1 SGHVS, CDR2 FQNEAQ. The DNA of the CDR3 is TGTGCCAGCAGCCCTTGGCCTGGGCGAGCAGATACGCAGTATTTT. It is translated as CASSPWPGRADTQYF.

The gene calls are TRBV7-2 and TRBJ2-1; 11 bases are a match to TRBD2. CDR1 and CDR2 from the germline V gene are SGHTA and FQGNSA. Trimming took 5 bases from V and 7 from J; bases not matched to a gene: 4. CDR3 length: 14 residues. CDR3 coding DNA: TGTGCCAGCAGCACGGGACTAGCGGTAAATGAGCAGTTCTTC. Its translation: CASSTGLAVNEQFF.

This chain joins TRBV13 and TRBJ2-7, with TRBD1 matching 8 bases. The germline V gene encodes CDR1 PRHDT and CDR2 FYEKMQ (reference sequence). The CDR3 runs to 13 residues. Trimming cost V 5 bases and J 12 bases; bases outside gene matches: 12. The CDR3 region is CASSTGQGEAPYF. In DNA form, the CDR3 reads TGTGCCAGCAGCACCGGACAGGGTGAGGCGCCGTACTTC.

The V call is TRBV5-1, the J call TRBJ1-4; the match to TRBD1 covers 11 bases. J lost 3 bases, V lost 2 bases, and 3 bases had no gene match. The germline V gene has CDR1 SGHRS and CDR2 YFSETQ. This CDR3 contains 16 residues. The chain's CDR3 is CASSLQGQGANEKLFF. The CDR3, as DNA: TGCGCCAGCAGCTTACAGGGACAGGGGGCTAATGAAAAACTGTTTTTT. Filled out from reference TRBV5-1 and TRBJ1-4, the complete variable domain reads KAGVTQTPRYLIKTRGQQVTLSCSPISGHRSVSWYQQTPGQGLQFLFEYFSETQRNKGNFPGRFSGRQFSNSRSEMNVSTLELGDSALYLCASSLQGQGANEKLFFGSGTQLSVL.

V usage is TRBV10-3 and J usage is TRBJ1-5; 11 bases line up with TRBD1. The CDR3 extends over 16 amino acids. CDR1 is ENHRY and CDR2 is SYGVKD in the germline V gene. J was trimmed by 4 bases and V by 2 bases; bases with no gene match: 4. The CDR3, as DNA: TGTGCCATCAGTGAGGGACAGGGGGCCCATAATCAGCCCCAGCATTTT. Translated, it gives CAISEGQGAHNQPQHF.

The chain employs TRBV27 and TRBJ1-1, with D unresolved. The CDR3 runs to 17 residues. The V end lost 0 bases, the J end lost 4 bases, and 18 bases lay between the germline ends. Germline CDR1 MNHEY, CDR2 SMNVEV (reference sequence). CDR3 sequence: CASSLSLDLGLTTEAFF. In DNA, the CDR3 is TGTGCCAGCAGTTTATCCCTGGACCTGGGCTTGACCACTGAAGCTTTCTTT.

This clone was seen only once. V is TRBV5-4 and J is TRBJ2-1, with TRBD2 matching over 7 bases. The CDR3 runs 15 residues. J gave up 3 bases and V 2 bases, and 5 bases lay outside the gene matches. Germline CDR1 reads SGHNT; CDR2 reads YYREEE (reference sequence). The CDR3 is CASSFEASGYNEQFF. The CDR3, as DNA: TGTGCCAGCAGCTTCGAAGCTAGCGGCTACAATGAGCAGTTCTTC.